This T cell receptor (beta chain) comes out of a study of T cell repertoires in cytomegalovirus infection. Study-wide background: Carrying CMV and the relevant HLA type showed in public TCR beta signatures. Study outcomes and limitations: Carriers of CMV plus the relevant HLA were identified by cumulative public TCR beta family frequency. The response measured ex vivo was dominated by TCR beta clonotypes (HLA-C-restricted and CMV-specific).

This clonotype was found many times. The target antigen is unknown. TCRdb re-called the reads through MiXCR, storing one row per CDR3 protein. The sample comprises 490,000 or so distinct CDR3 sequences, approximately 10% of which are singletons, and roughly 10% rests with the top ten. Germline CDR1 and CDR2: SGHDT and YYEEEE. The V end lost 2 bases, the J end lost 1 base, and 12 bases lay between the germline ends. This CDR3 has 15 amino acids. The chain carries TRBV5-6 and TRBJ1-1, with D possibly TRBD1 on 6 matching bases. This TCR came from a human donor in good health (CMV status not recorded). Some clones in this sample may be carry-over from other donors' samples. Sequencing was carried out using PBMCs. In DNA form, the CDR3 reads TGTGCCAGCAGCTTAGTCCCGGGACAGAACACTGAAGCTTTCTTT. This codes for CASSLVPGQNTEAFF.